The 24 T cell receptor beta chains presented below share a single source sample, sequenced in a study of cytomegalovirus exposure and HLA in healthy donors. In the PCR, 60 Vbeta and 13 Jbeta primers were used. The method was immunoSEQ multiplex PCR; TCRdb's version includes in-frame clones alone and lacks a portion of them. The profile shows 150,000 to 200,000 clones, 75% to 80% of them singletons. Sequencing was carried out using PBMCs. The receptors were sampled from a woman younger than 45 in good health and CMV-seropositive.

This chain joins TRBV5-4 and TRBJ1-1; tentative D call: TRBD1 (5 bases). V lost 4 bases to trimming and J lost 1 base, with 17 bases between them. Germline loops: CDR1 SGHNT, CDR2 YYREEE (reference sequence). This CDR3 has 16 residues. DNA of the CDR3: TGTGCCAGCAGCCCAGGGCCCTCCCCTTCGAACACTGAAGCTTTCTTT. This encodes CASSPGPSPSNTEAFF.

This CDR3 reads CASSSGTGAGANVLTF. The CDR3 DNA sequence: TGTGCCAGCAGCAGCGGGACAGGGGCTGGGGCCAACGTCCTGACTTTC. The genes are TRBV5-6 and TRBJ2-6; 10 nucleotides match TRBD1. CDR3 length: 16 residues. Germline trimming cut 4 bases from V and 2 bases from J; bases unmatched to any gene: 3. Per germline, CDR1 SGHDT and CDR2 YYEEEE.

The rearrangement links TRBV11-2 to TRBJ1-5; D call uncertain. The V and J ends lost 4 bases and 3 bases respectively, with 7 bases between them. The CDR3 is made up of 13 amino acids. Germline CDR1 and CDR2: SGHAT and FQNNGV. CDR3 nucleotide sequence: TGTGCCAGCAGCTCGGGGTACAATCAGCCCCAGCATTTT. It codes for CASSSGYNQPQHF. Based on the CDR3 plus reference TRBV11-2 and TRBJ1-5, the full variable domain is EAGVAQSPRYKIIEKRQSVAFWCNPISGHATLYWYQQILGQGPKLLIQFQNNGVVDDSQLPKDRFSAERLKGVDSTLKIQPAKLEDSAVYLCASSSGYNQPQHFGDGTRLSIL.

The V gene is TRBV27, the J gene TRBJ2-7; no definite D call. The CDR3 sequence is 12 residues long. Germline V gene data show CDR1 as MNHEY and CDR2 as SMNVEV (reference sequence). Between the trimmed V and J ends, which lost 6 bases and 0 bases, there was a span of 6 bases. CDR3 nucleotides: TGTGCCAGCAGCCGTAACTCCTACGAGCAGTACTTC. Translating gives CASSRNSYEQYF.

The rearrangement links TRBV10-1 to TRBJ2-7; possible D gene TRBD2, 7 bases. The V gene lost 6 bases and the J gene lost 6 bases, with 18 bases spanning the gap. This CDR3 is 14 amino acids long. Per germline, CDR1 WNHNN and CDR2 SYGVQD (reference sequence). The CDR3 reads CASSVGGGHREQYF. The DNA for the CDR3 is TGCGCCAGCAGCGTAGGCGGGGGCCACCGCGAGCAGTACTTC.

Written as DNA, the CDR3 is TGTGCCAGCAGCTTGCAAAAGACAGGTGAACAAGAGACCCAGTACTTC. Protein: CASSLQKTGEQETQYF. This rearrangement joins TRBV5-6 to TRBJ2-5; D may be TRBD1 (6 bases). V was shortened by 1 base and J by 2 bases, with 15 bases between the two germline ends. CDR1 and CDR2 (germline): SGHDT, YYEEEE. The CDR3 length is 16 residues.

The chain employs TRBV11-2 and TRBJ2-7; D is ambiguous. V gave up 3 bases and J gave up 2 bases, with 11 bases separating them. Germline-derived CDR1 and CDR2 are SGHAT and FQNNGV. The CDR3 sequence is 14 residues long. The CDR3 region is CASSFGTAAYEQYF. The CDR3, as DNA: TGTGCCAGCAGCTTTGGAACAGCAGCCTACGAGCAGTACTTC.

J is TRBJ2-6 and V is TRBV2, with D maybe TRBD1 (6 bases). The CDR3 length is 15 residues. The V gene lost 7 bases and the J gene lost 0 bases, with 10 bases spanning the gap. Germline CDR1 reads SNHLY; CDR2 reads FYNNEI. CDR3 protein: CASTRTASGANVLTF. The CDR3 coding sequence is TGTGCCAGCACCCGGACAGCCTCTGGGGCCAACGTCCTGACTTTC. Drawing the rest from reference TRBV2 and TRBJ2-6, the complete variable domain is EPEVTQTPSHQVTQMGQEVILRCVPISNHLYFYWYRQILGQKVEFLVSFYNNEISEKSEIFDDQFSVERPDGSNFTLKIRSTKLEDSAMYFCASTRTASGANVLTFGAGSRLTVL.

The genes are TRBV5-1 and TRBJ2-3; maybe TRBD1 (5 bases). Germline loops: CDR1 SGHRS, CDR2 YFSETQ. The CDR3 loop spans 14 amino acids. V was trimmed by 5 bases and J by 4 bases, leaving 14 bases between them. The CDR3 sequence is CASRRGGAADTQYF. CDR3 in DNA: TGCGCCAGCAGAAGAGGTGGGGCCGCAGATACGCAGTATTTT. Variable domain in full (rest from reference TRBV5-1 and TRBJ2-3): KAGVTQTPRYLIKTRGQQVTLSCSPISGHRSVSWYQQTPGQGLQFLFEYFSETQRNKGNFPGRFSGRQFSNSRSEMNVSTLELGDSALYLCASRRGGAADTQYFGPGTRLTVL.

This chain joins TRBV19 and TRBJ2-1, with a possible D match to TRBD2 (6 bases). The CDR3 contains 17 residues. V was pared by 0 bases and J by 0 bases, with 12 bases between. The germline V gene has CDR1 LNHDA and CDR2 SQIVND (reference sequence). As DNA, the CDR3 is TGTGCCAGTAGTATAGATGGGGAGGTATCCTCCTACAATGAGCAGTTCTTC. This gives the protein CASSIDGEVSSYNEQFF.

In its sample, this clone was seen once. V and J are TRBV5-4 and TRBJ2-1, with TRBD2 identical over 9 bases. After removal of 4 bases from V and 5 bases from J, the junction contained 10 bases not matched to a gene. CDR1 SGHNT and CDR2 YYREEE come from the germline V gene (reference sequence). The CDR3 extends over 16 amino acids. The CDR3 reads CASSVPMAGGHNEQFF. CDR3 DNA: TGTGCCAGCAGCGTCCCGATGGCGGGGGGGCACAATGAGCAGTTCTTC.

The chain is built from TRBV6-5 and TRBJ1-5, with TRBD1 matching over 7 bases. Germline V CDR1 and CDR2: MNHEY, SVGAGI. There are 14 residues in the CDR3. V lost 5 bases and J lost 4; bases outside the gene matches: 5. CDR3 nucleotide sequence: TGTGCCAGCAGTAACGACAGGGCTAATCAGCCCCAGCATTTT. It encodes CASSNDRANQPQHF.

This clone occurred a few times. The chain is built from TRBV7-8 and TRBJ2-7; the D gene is possibly TRBD2 (5 bases). Trimming took off 10 bases at V and 2 bases at J, with 6 bases between the two ends. Germline CDR1 is SGHVS and CDR2 is FQNEAQ. CDR3 length equals 10 residues. CDR3 protein: CATGAYEQYF. As DNA, the CDR3 is TGTGCCACCGGGGCCTACGAGCAGTACTTC. The full variable domain, rest sourced from reference TRBV7-8 and TRBJ2-7, is GAGVSQSPRYKVAKRGQDVALRCDPISGHVSLFWYQQALGQGPEFLTYFQNEAQLDKSGLPSDRFFAERPEGSVSTLKIQRTQQEDSAVYLCATGAYEQYFGPGTRLTVT.

This clone was observed once. The CDR3 bases are TGTGCCAGCAGCTTAGTGGGGGCGGGGGGAGAGACCCAGTACTTC. It codes for CASSLVGAGGETQYF. The chain couples TRBV7-2 to TRBJ2-5, with TRBD2 matching over 8 bases. After removal of 1 base from V and 4 bases from J, the junction contained 5 bases not matched to a gene. Germline CDR1 SGHTA, CDR2 FQGNSA. The CDR3 is made up of 15 amino acids.

This chain connects TRBV4-2 to TRBJ2-1; TRBD2 aligns across 8 bases. V shed 0 bases, J shed 9 bases, and the junction held 10 bases outside the gene matches. The germline V gene encodes CDR1 LGHNA and CDR2 YNFKEQ. The CDR3 runs to 16 residues. The CDR3 DNA reads TGTGCCAGCAGCCAAGATTTACCGGGGGGGAACCTTGAGCAGTTCTTC. It encodes CASSQDLPGGNLEQFF.

The gene calls are TRBV2 and TRBJ1-5; D gene ambiguous. The CDR3 has 14 residues. Germline-derived CDR1 and CDR2 are SNHLY and FYNNEI. Trimming took off 4 bases at V and 7 bases at J, with 14 bases between the two ends. The CDR3 here is CASSGNRDYQPQHF. CDR3 nucleotides: TGTGCCAGCAGTGGAAACAGAGATTACCAGCCCCAGCATTTT.

This clone was counted a few times. The chain has TRBV2 and TRBJ1-4, with TRBD1 as a possible D gene (6 bases). CDR1 is SNHLY, CDR2 FYNNEI, per germline. The CDR3 loop spans 16 amino acids. V was clipped by 4 bases and J by 0 bases, with 12 bases between them. The CDR3 DNA follows: TGTGCCAGCAGTGTCGGACAGTTTGCAACTAATGAAAAACTGTTTTTT. It encodes CASSVGQFATNEKLFF.

This clone was found a few times. The chain couples TRBV10-3 to TRBJ2-7; D remains ambiguous. The CDR3 has 11 residues. The V gene's germline CDR1 is ENHRY and CDR2 SYGVKD. The germline V and J ends were trimmed by 1 base and 6 bases, with 4 bases remaining between them. As DNA, the CDR3 is TGTGCCATCAGTGAGTTCCGCGAGCAGTACTTC. It is translated as CAISEFREQYF.

This clone was found once. The chain joins TRBV7-9 to TRBJ2-7; 10 bases align to TRBD2. CDR1 is SEHNR, CDR2 FQNEAQ, per germline (reference sequence). The CDR3 runs to 15 residues. Unmatched junction bases numbered 4, after V lost 5 bases and J lost 0 bases. CDR3 sequence reads: CASSRGLADSYEQYF. CDR3 DNA sequence: TGTGCCAGCAGCCGAGGACTAGCGGACTCCTACGAGCAGTACTTC. The complete variable domain, with remaining parts taken from reference TRBV7-9 and TRBJ2-7, reads DTGVSQNPRHKITKRGQNVTFRCDPISEHNRLYWYRQTLGQGPEFLTYFQNEAQLEKSRLLSDRFSAERPKGSFSTLEIQRTEQGDSAMYLCASSRGLADSYEQYFGPGTRLTVT.

V gene TRBV7-9 combines with J gene TRBJ2-7; D may be TRBD1 (7 bases). V was shortened by 0 bases and J by 2 bases, with 14 bases between the two germline ends. The CDR3 extends over 16 amino acids. CDR1 and CDR2 from the germline V gene are SEHNR and FQNEAQ (reference sequence). The CDR3: CASSLAAGQQPYEQYF. The CDR3 bases are TGTGCCAGCAGCTTAGCGGCGGGACAGCAACCCTACGAGCAGTACTTC.

The chain is built from TRBV7-9 and TRBJ2-7; perhaps TRBD1 as D (6 bases). Germline-derived CDR1 and CDR2 are SEHNR and FQNEAQ (reference sequence). This CDR3 is built from 14 residues. The V end lost 4 bases, the J end lost 3 bases, and 13 bases lay between the germline ends. CDR3 residues: CASSYPGQSYEQYF. The CDR3 region has the DNA TGTGCCAGCAGCTACCCGGGACAAAGCTACGAGCAGTACTTC.

As concerns this clone: The junction differs from germline at one of its ends, possibly a read error. The V and J genes are TRBV7-7 and TRBJ2-1; 7 bases map to TRBD1. The CDR3 runs to 13 residues. Germline V lookup: CDR1 SSHAT, CDR2 FNYEAQ (reference sequence). The CDR3 protein is CASRQTGADEQFF. The CDR3 nucleotides read TGTGCTAGCAGACAAACAGGGGCGGATGAGCAGTTCTTC.

The V gene is TRBV5-1, the J gene TRBJ2-7; weak D call: TRBD2 (6 bases). The CDR3 consists of 15 residues. V dropped 4 bases and J dropped 11 bases, with 25 bases sitting between them. The V gene's germline CDR1 is SGHRS and CDR2 YFSETQ. The CDR3 here is CASSLGTTQGPGEYF. The CDR3 DNA sequence: TGCGCCAGCAGCCTCGGGACCACTCAAGGGCCGGGGGAGTACTTC.

This clone was seen more than once but under ten times. This rearrangement joins TRBV5-6 to TRBJ2-5; D may be TRBD2 (5 bases). The V end was cut by 1 base, the J end by 0 bases, with 7 bases between. Germline assignment: CDR1 SGHDT and CDR2 YYEEEE. The CDR3 sequence is 14 residues long. For the CDR3, the DNA is TGTGCCAGCAGCTTGTACGGGGACCAAGAGACCCAGTACTTC. Protein product: CASSLYGDQETQYF.